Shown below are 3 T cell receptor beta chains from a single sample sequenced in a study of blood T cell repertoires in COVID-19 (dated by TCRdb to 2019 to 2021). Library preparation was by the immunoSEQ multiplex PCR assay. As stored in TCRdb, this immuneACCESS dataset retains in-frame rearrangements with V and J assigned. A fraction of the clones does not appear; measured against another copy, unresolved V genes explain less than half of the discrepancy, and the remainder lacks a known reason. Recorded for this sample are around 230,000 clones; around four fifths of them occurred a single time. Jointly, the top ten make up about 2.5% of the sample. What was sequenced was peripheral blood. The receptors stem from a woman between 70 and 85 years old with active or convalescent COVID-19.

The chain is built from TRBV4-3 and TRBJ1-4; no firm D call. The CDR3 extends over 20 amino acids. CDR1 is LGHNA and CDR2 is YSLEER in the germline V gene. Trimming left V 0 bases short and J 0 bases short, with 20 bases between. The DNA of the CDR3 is TGCGCCAGCAGCCAAGACCCGTCGGGGAGTTCTTTTGCAACTAATGAAAAACTGTTTTTT. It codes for CASSQDPSGSSFATNEKLFF.

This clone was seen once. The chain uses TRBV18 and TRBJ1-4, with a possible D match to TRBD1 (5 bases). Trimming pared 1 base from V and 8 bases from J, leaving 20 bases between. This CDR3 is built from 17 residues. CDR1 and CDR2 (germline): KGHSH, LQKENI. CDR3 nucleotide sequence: TGTGCCAGCTCACCACAGCTGGGGACCGCCGGAGGGGAAAAACTGTTTTTT. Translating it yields CASSPQLGTAGGEKLFF.

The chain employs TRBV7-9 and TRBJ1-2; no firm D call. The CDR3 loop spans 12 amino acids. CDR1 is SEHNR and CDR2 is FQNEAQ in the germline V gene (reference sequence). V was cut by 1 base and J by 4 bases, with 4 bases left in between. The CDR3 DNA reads TGTGCCAGCAGCTTAGAAGCCTATGGCTACACCTTC. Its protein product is CASSLEAYGYTF. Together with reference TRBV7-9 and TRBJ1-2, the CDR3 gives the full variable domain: DTGVSQNPRHKITKRGQNVTFRCDPISEHNRLYWYRQTLGQGPEFLTYFQNEAQLEKSRLLSDRFSAERPKGSFSTLEIQRTEQGDSAMYLCASSLEAYGYTFGSGTRLTVV.